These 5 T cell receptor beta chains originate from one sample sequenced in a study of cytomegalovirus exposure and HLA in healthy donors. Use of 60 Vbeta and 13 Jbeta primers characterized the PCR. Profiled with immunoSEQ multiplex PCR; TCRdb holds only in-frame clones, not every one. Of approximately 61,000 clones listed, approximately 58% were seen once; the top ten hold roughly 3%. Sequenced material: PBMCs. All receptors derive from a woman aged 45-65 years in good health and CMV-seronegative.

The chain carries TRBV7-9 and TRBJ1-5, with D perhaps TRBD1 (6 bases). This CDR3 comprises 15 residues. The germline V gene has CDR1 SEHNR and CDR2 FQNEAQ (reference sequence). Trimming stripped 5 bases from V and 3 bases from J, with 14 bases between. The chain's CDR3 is CASSPSTGYNQPQHF. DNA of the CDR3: TGTGCCAGCAGCCCTTCGACAGGATACAATCAGCCCCAGCATTTT.

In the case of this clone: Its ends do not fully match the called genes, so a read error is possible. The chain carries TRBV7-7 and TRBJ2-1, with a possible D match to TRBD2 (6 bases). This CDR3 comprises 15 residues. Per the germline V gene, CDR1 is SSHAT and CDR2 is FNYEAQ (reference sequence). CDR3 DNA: TGTGCTAGCAGCTTAGAGGCGGGACCGAACAATGAGCAGTTCTTC. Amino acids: CASSLEAGPNNEQFF.

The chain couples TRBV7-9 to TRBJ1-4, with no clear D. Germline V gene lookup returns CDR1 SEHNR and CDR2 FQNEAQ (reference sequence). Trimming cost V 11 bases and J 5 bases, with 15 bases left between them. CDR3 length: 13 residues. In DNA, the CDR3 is TGTGCCCATTCTATCGGGTCCAATGAAAAACTGTTTTTT. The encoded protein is CAHSIGSNEKLFF.

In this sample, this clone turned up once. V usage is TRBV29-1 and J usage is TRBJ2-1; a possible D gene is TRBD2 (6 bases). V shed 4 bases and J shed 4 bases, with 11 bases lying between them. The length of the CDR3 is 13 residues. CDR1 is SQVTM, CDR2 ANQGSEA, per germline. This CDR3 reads CSVGREWYNEQFF. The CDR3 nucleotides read TGCAGCGTTGGTCGGGAGTGGTACAATGAGCAGTTCTTC.

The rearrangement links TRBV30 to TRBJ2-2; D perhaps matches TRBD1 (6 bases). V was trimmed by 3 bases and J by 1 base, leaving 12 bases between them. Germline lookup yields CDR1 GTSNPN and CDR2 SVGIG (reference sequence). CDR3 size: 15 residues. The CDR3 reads CAWSRDTWNTGELFF. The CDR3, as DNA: TGTGCCTGGAGCCGGGACACCTGGAACACCGGGGAGCTGTTTTTT.